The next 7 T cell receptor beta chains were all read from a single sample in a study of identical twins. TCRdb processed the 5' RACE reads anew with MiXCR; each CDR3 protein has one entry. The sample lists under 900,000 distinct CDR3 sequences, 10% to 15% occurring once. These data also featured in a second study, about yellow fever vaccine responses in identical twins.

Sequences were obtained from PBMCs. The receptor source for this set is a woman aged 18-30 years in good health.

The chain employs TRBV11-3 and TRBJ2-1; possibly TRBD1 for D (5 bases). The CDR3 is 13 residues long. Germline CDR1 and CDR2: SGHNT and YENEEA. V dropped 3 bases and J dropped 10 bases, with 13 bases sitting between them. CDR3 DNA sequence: TGTGCCAGCAGCTTGGAAGACAGTCAGGAGCAGTTCTTC. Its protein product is CASSLEDSQEQFF.

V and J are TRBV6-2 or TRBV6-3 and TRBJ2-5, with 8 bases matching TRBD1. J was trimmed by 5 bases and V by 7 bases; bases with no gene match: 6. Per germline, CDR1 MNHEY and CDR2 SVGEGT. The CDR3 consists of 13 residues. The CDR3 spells CASTPTGVETQYF. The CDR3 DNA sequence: TGTGCCAGCACCCCGACAGGGGTGGAGACCCAGTACTTC.

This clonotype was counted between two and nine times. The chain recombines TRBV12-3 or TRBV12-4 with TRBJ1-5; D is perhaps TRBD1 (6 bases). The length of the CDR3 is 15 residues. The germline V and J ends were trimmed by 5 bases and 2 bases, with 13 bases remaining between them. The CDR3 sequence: CASSPQGEGNQPQHF. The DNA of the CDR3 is TGTGCCAGCAGTCCACAGGGAGAGGGCAATCAGCCCCAGCATTTT.

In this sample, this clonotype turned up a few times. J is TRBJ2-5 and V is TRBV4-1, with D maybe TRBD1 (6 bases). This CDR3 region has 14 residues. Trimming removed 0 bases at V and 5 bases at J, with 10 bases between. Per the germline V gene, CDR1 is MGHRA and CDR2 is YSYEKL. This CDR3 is CASSQEGRGETQYF. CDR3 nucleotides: TGCGCCAGCAGCCAAGAGGGCAGGGGCGAGACCCAGTACTTC.

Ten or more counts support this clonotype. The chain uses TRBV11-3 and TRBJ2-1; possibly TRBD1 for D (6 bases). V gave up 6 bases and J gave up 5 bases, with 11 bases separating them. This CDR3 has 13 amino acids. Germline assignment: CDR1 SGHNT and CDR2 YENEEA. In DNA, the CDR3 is TGTGCCAGCAGTCGGGACAAGAACAATGAGCAGTTCTTC. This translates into CASSRDKNNEQFF.

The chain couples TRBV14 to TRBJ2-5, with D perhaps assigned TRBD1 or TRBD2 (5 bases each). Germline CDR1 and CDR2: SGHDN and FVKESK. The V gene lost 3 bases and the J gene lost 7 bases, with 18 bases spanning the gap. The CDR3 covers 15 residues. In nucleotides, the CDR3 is TGTGCCAGCAGCCAGACTGGGACCGGTGGTGGGACCCAGTACTTC. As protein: CASSQTGTGGGTQYF.

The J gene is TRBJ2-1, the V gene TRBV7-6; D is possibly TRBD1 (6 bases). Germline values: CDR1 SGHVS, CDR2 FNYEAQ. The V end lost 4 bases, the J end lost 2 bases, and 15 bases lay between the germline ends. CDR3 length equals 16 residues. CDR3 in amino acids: CASSSQQGLTYNEQFF. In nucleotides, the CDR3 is TGTGCCAGCAGCTCGCAACAGGGTTTGACCTACAATGAGCAGTTCTTC.